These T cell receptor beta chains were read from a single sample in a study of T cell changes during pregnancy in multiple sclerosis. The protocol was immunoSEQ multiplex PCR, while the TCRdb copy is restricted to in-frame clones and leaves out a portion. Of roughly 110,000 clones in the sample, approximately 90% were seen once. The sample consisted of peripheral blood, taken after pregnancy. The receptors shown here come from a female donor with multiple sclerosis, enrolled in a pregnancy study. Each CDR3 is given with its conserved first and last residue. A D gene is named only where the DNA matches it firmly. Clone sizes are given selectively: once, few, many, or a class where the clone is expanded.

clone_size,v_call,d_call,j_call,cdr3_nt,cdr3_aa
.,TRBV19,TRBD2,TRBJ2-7,TGTGCCAGTAGTATAGCCGGGACTAGCGGGAGGGCCACCTACGAGCAGTACTTC,CASSIAGTSGRATYEQYF
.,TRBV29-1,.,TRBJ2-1,TGCAGCGTTGAGGGGCGGCGGGGTTACAATGAGCAGTTCTTC,CSVEGRRGYNEQFF
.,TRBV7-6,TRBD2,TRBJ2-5,TGTGCCAGCTCCCCCCCGGGGGGGCCCCAAGAGACCCAGTACTTC,CASSPPGGPQETQYF
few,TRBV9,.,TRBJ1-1,TGTGCCAGCAGCGGCGCGACAGGCTTGAACACTGAAGCTTTCTTT,CASSGATGLNTEAFF
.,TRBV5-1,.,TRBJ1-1,TGCGCCAGCAGCTTAGGACGGGGAAACACTGAAGCTTTCTTT,CASSLGRGNTEAFF
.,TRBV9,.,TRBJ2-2,TGTGCCAGCAGCGTAGCCCGGGATGGAATCGGGGAGCTGTTTTTT,CASSVARDGIGELFF
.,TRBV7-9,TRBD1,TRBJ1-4,TGTGCCAGCAGCTTCACCGGGACAGGGGTAACTAATGAAAAACTGTTTTTT,CASSFTGTGVTNEKLFF
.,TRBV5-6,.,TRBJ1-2,TGTGCCAGCAGCTCACTAGTGGGAGGCTACACCTTC,CASSSLVGGYTF
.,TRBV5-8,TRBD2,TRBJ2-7,TGTGCCAGCAGCTTGTCGTGGGGGGGGACCACCTACGAGCAGTACTTC,CASSLSWGGTTYEQYF
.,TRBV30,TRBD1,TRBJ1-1,TGTGCTTGGAGAGACAGGACAGGGGGCTCGACTGAAGCTTTCTTT,CAWRDRTGGSTEAFF
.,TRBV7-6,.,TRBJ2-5,TGTGCCAGCAGCTTACGGGTCCGGGGGGAGACCCAGTACTTC,CASSLRVRGETQYF
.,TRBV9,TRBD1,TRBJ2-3,TGTGCCAGCAGCCCCCGGACAGGGTCTCTCACAGATACGCAGTATTTT,CASSPRTGSLTDTQYF
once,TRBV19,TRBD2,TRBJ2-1,TGTGCCAGTAGTGTCCTAGCGGGAGGTGTTAGGAATGAGCAGTTCTTC,CASSVLAGGVRNEQFF
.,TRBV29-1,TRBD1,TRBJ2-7,TGCAGCGTTGAGAAACAGGGGACCGAGCAGTACTTC,CSVEKQGTEQYF
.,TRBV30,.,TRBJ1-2,TGTGCCTGGAGTGGCGGAGGGATTGGCTACACCTTC,CAWSGGGIGYTF
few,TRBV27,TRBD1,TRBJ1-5,TGTGCCAGCAGCTTAAACAGGGGGGATCAGCCCCAGCATTTT,CASSLNRGDQPQHF
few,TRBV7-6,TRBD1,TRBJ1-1,TGTGCCAGCAGCTCACAGGGGGCTCGGACTGAAGCTTTCTTT,CASSSQGARTEAFF
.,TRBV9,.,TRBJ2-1,TGTGCCAGCACTAGCGATTCGGCCTCCGATGAGCAGTTCTTC,CASTSDSASDEQFF
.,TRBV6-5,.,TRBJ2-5,TGTGCCAGCAGTTACTTGGCAAGTCAAGAGACCCAGTACTTC,CASSYLASQETQYF
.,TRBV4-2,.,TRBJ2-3,TGTGCCAGCAGCCAAGGGGCGGATACGCAGTATTTT,CASSQGADTQYF
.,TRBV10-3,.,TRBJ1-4,TGTGCCATCAGGCCAGGGCAAGCCAGTAATGAAAAACTGTTTTTT,CAIRPGQASNEKLFF
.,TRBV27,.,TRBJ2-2,TGTGCCAGCAGGTTAAGGCCGCGGGGGCCCGGGGAGCTGTTTTTT,CASRLRPRGPGELFF
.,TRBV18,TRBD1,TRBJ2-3,TGTGCCAGCTCACCCATTGCGGACAGGATAAGCACAGATACGCAGTATTTT,CASSPIADRISTDTQYF
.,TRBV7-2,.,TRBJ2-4,TGTGCCAGCAGCCCTCCGTTGGTAGCGCAGAGAGACATTCAGTACTTC,CASSPPLVAQRDIQYF
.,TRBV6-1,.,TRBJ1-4,TGTGCCAGCAGTGAACGGGTTAGAAGAGCAACTAATGAAAAACTGTTTTTT,CASSERVRRATNEKLFF
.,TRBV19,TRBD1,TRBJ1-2,TGTGCCAGTAGGATGACAGGGGGCGCCTCCGATGGCTACACCTTC,CASRMTGGASDGYTF
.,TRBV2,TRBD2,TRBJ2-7,TGTGCCAGCAGTGAAGCGAGCGGGAGGGCTCGGGAGCAGTACTTC,CASSEASGRAREQYF
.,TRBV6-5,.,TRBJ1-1,TGTGCCAGCGCGGGGGTCACTGAAGCTTTCTTT,CASAGVTEAFF
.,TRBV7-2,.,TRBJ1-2,TGTGCCAGCAGCTTATCACGTGCAGGTCGGTCGGCTGGCTACACCTTC,CASSLSRAGRSAGYTF